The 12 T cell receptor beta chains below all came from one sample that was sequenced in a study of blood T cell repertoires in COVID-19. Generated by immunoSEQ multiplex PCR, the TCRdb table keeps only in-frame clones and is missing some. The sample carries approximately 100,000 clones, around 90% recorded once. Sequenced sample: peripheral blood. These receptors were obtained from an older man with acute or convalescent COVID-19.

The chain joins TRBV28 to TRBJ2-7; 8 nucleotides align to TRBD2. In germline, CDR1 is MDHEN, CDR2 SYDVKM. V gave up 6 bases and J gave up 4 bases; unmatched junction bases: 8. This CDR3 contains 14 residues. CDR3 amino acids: CASRRSGRFYEQYF. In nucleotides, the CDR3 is TGTGCCAGCAGGAGGAGCGGGAGATTTTACGAGCAGTACTTC.

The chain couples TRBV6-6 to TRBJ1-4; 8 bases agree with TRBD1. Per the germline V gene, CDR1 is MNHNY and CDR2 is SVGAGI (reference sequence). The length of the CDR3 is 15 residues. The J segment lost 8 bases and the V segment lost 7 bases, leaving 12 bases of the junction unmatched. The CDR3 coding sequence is TGTGCCAGCATTAACAGGGGGGGGCTTCGGGAAAAACTGTTTTTT. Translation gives CASINRGGLREKLFF.

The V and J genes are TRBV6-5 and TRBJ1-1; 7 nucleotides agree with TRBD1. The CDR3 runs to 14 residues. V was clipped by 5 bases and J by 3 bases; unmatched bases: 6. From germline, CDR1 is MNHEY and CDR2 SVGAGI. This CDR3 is CASSREGAYTEAFF. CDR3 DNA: TGTGCCAGCAGTCGGGAGGGGGCGTACACTGAAGCTTTCTTT.

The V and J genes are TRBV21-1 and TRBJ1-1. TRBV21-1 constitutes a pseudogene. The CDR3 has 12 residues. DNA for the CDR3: TGTGCCGCGCTACGCATGAACACTGAAGCTTTCTTT. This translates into CAALRMNTEAFF.

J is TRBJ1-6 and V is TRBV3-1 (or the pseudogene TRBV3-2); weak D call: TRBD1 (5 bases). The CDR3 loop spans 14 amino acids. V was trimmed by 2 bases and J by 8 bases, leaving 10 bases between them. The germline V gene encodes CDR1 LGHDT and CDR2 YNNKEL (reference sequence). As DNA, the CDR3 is TGTGCCAGCAGCCAAAGGGGCCCGTATTCACCCCTCCACTTT. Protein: CASSQRGPYSPLHF.

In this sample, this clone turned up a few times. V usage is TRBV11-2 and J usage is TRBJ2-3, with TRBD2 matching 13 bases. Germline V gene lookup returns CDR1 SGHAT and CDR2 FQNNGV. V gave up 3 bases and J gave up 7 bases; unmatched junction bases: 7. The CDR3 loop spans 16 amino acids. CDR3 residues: CASSFSGLAGENTQYF. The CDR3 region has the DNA TGTGCCAGCAGCTTTTCTGGACTAGCGGGAGAAAATACGCAGTATTTT.

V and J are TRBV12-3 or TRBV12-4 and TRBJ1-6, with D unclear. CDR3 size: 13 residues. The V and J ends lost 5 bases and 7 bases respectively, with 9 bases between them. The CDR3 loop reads CASSLGGNSPLHF. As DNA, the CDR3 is TGTGCCAGCAGTCTGGGAGGGAATTCACCCCTCCACTTT.

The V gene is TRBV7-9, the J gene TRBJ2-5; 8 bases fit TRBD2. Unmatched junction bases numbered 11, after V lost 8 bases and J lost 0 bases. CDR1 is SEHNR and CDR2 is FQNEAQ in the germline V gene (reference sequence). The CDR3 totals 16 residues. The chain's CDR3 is CASSLLEAGDQETQYF. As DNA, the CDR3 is TGTGCCAGCTCATTGTTGGAAGCGGGGGACCAAGAGACCCAGTACTTC.

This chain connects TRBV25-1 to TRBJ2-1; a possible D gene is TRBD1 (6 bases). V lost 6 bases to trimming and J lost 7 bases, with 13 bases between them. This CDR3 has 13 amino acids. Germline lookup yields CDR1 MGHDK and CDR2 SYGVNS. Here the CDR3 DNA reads TGTGCCAGCAGGACAGGCTCTACGAATGAGCAGTTCTTC. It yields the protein CASRTGSTNEQFF. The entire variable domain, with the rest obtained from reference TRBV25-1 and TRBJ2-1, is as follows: EADIYQTPRYLVIGTGKKITLECSQTMGHDKMYWYQQDPGMELHLIHYSYGVNSTEKGDLSSESTVSRIRTEHFPLTLESARPSHTSQYLCASRTGSTNEQFFGPGTRLTVL.

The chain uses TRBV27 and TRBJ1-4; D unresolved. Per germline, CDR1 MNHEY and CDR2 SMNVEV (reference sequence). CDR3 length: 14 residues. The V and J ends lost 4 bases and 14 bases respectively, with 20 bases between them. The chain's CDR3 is CASSSLGASGVLFF. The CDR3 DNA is TGTGCCAGCAGTTCCCTCGGAGCGAGTGGAGTGCTGTTTTTT. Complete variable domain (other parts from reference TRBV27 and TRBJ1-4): EAQVTQNPRYLITVTGKKLTVTCSQNMNHEYMSWYRQDPGLGLRQIYYSMNVEVTDKGDVPEGYKVSRKEKRNFPLILESPSPNQTSLYFCASSSLGASGVLFFGSGTQLSVL.

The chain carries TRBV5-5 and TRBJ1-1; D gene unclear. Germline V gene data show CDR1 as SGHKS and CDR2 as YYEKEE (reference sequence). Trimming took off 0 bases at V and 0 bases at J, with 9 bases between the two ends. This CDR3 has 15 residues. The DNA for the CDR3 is TGTGCCAGCAGCTTGGTGACGGGATTGAACACTGAAGCTTTCTTT. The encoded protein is CASSLVTGLNTEAFF. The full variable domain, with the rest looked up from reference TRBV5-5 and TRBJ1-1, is DAGVTQSPTHLIKTRGQQVTLRCSPISGHKSVSWYQQVLGQGPQFIFQYYEKEERGRGNFPDRFSARQFPNYSSELNVNALLLGDSALYLCASSLVTGLNTEAFFGQGTRLTVV.

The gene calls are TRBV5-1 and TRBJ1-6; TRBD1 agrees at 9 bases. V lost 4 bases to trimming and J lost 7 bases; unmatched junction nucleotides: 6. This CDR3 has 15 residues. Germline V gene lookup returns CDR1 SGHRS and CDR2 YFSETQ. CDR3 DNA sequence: TGCGCCAGCAGCATAACAGGGGGCCGGAATTCACCCCTCCACTTT. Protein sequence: CASSITGGRNSPLHF.